These 29 T cell receptor beta chains were sequenced from one sample in a study of post-analysis software for immune sequencing data. Prepared libraries of TCR beta cDNA carried unique molecular identifiers. Using its own MiXCR run on the PCR reads, TCRdb lists one record per CDR3 protein. The sample holds roughly 600,000 distinct CDR3 sequences; 40% to 50% are singletons and the top ten take about 1.5%. These receptors' antigens are unknown. The study's findings and limits: The five TRBV segments detected at higher frequency in patients than in controls included TRBV5-6, TRBV5-1 and TRBV20-1.

The material sequenced was blood. Receptors originate from a girl aged 5-17 years with multiple sclerosis.

This clonotype occurred a few times. The V and J genes are TRBV20-1 and TRBJ1-5; TRBD1 might be the D (5 bases). The CDR3 is 13 residues long. The V gene's germline CDR1 is DFQATT and CDR2 SNEGSKA (reference sequence). V was shortened by 6 bases and J by 4 bases, with 13 bases between the two germline ends. In DNA, the CDR3 is TGCAGTGCCGAGGGTGAGGGGAATCAGCCCCAGCATTTT. This gives the protein CSAEGEGNQPQHF.

This clonotype occurred a few times. The V gene is TRBV9, the J gene TRBJ2-1; the match to TRBD2 covers 10 bases. Germline lookup yields CDR1 SGDLS and CDR2 YYNGEE. The CDR3 runs to 15 residues. The V and J ends lost 2 bases and 7 bases, in that order; junction bases with no gene match: 6. Here the CDR3 reads CASSVGASGRNEQFF. Written as DNA, the CDR3 is TGTGCCAGCAGCGTTGGAGCTAGCGGGAGAAATGAGCAGTTCTTC.

The chain couples TRBV12-3 or TRBV12-4 to TRBJ2-4; TRBD2 matches 12 bases. The J call may be faulty, since TRBJ2-7 better matches the DNA end. The CDR3 length is 16 residues. CDR3 nucleotide sequence: TGTGCCAGCAGTCAACGGACTAGCGGGGCTGACTACGAGCAGTACTTC. Encoded protein: CASSQRTSGADYEQYF.

This clonotype has more than one count but fewer than ten. The J gene is TRBJ2-5, the V gene TRBV12-3 or TRBV12-4, with 9 bases that match TRBD2. With 6 bases clipped from V and 2 bases from J, the junction kept 4 bases outside the gene matches. The CDR3 length is 14 residues. CDR3 DNA sequence: TGTGCCAGCAGCCCTAGCGGGATACAAGAGACCCAGTACTTC. Protein product: CASSPSGIQETQYF.

The chain couples TRBV12-3 or TRBV12-4 to TRBJ2-1; possibly TRBD2 for D (6 bases). V lost 5 bases to trimming and J lost 3 bases, with 8 bases between them. CDR3 length: 13 amino acids. CDR3 sequence reads: CASSREFYNEQFF. CDR3 DNA: TGTGCCAGCAGTCGGGAGTTCTACAATGAGCAGTTCTTC.

There are a few counts of this clonotype. The V gene is TRBV12-3 or TRBV12-4, the J gene TRBJ2-5; 9 positions agree with TRBD2. V lost 6 bases and J lost 1; bases outside the gene matches: 3. The CDR3 consists of 14 residues. This CDR3 reads CASSSSGSQETQYF. In DNA, the CDR3 is TGTGCCAGCAGCAGTAGCGGGAGCCAAGAGACCCAGTACTTC.

This rearrangement joins TRBV5-6 to TRBJ2-7, with D possibly matching TRBD2 (6 bases). This CDR3 is 15 amino acids long. Between the trimmed V and J ends, which lost 4 bases and 3 bases, there was a span of 17 bases. Germline V gene sequence: CDR1 SGHDT, CDR2 YYEEEE. CDR3 residues: CASSPRERVGYEQYF. CDR3 nucleotide sequence: TGTGCCAGCAGCCCCCGGGAGAGGGTGGGCTACGAGCAGTACTTC.

V usage is TRBV5-1 and J usage is TRBJ2-3, with D hard to call. Per the germline V gene, CDR1 is SGHRS and CDR2 is YFSETQ. This CDR3 contains 14 residues. Trimming left V 5 bases short and J 0 bases short, with 10 bases between. The CDR3 here is CASRDLSSTDTQYF. DNA of the CDR3: TGCGCCAGCAGGGATCTCTCTAGCACAGATACGCAGTATTTT. The complete variable domain, with remaining parts taken from reference TRBV5-1 and TRBJ2-3, reads KAGVTQTPRYLIKTRGQQVTLSCSPISGHRSVSWYQQTPGQGLQFLFEYFSETQRNKGNFPGRFSGRQFSNSRSEMNVSTLELGDSALYLCASRDLSSTDTQYFGPGTRLTVL.

This chain uses TRBV7-9 with TRBJ2-5; 7 bases match TRBD1. Germline loops: CDR1 SEHNR, CDR2 FQNEAQ (reference sequence). This CDR3 has 16 residues. With 6 bases clipped from V and 2 bases from J, the junction kept 12 bases outside the gene matches. The CDR3 bases are TGTGCCAGCAGGTCACTCCCGGGACAGCAACAAGAGACCCAGTACTTC. It specifies CASRSLPGQQQETQYF.

The sample holds a few counts of this clonotype. CDR3 sequence reads: CASSLRLVGDEQFF. The CDR3 coding sequence is TGTGCCAGCAGTTTAAGGCTAGTAGGGGATGAGCAGTTCTTC. This chain links TRBV12-3 or TRBV12-4 with TRBJ2-1; possibly TRBD1 for D (5 bases). Trimming took 2 bases from V and 8 from J, leaving 13 bases between them. The CDR3 totals 14 residues.

A word on this clonotype: Mismatch with germline at one junction end may stem from a read error. The genes are TRBV9 and TRBJ2-1, with D hard to call. The germline V gene has CDR1 SGDLS and CDR2 YYNGEE. CDR3 length: 15 residues. The DNA for the CDR3 is TGTGCCAGCAGCGTAGAAACGGCCTACTACAGTGAGCAGTTCTTC. Its translation: CASSVETAYYSEQFF. Looking up the rest from reference TRBV9 and TRBJ2-1 gives the full variable domain: DSGVTQTPKHLITATGQRVTLRCSPRSGDLSVYWYQQSLDQGLQFLIQYYNGEERAKGNILERFSAQQFPDLHSELNLSSLELGDSALYFCASSVETAYYSEQFFGPGTRLTVL.

This clonotype has only a few counts. The rearrangement links TRBV5-1 to TRBJ2-3; D is possibly TRBD2 (5 bases). This CDR3 spans 15 amino acids. V was clipped by 2 bases and J by 0 bases, with 10 bases between them. Germline-derived CDR1 and CDR2 are SGHRS and YFSETQ. CDR3 protein: CASSLSGPSTDTQYF. CDR3 bases: TGCGCCAGCAGCTTAAGCGGCCCTAGCACAGATACGCAGTATTTT.

This clonotype has just a few counts. The chain couples TRBV12-3 or TRBV12-4 to TRBJ2-3; tentatively, D is TRBD2 (6 bases). V lost 1 base, J lost 5 bases, and 10 bases lay in between. This CDR3 has 14 residues. CDR3 region: CASSLGLGGDTQYF. The CDR3 DNA sequence: TGTGCCAGCAGTTTAGGGCTGGGGGGAGATACGCAGTATTTT.

The V gene is TRBV5-1, the J gene TRBJ2-7, with D tentatively TRBD1 or TRBD2 (5 bases each). Germline V gene lookup returns CDR1 SGHRS and CDR2 YFSETQ. This CDR3 has 16 amino acids. Between the trimmed V and J ends, which lost 4 bases and 3 bases, there was a span of 20 bases. This chain's CDR3 is CASSLIQLGRNYEQYF. CDR3 coding DNA: TGCGCCAGCAGCCTCATCCAACTGGGACGTAACTACGAGCAGTACTTC.

The genes are TRBV20-1 and TRBJ1-1; perhaps TRBD1 as D (6 bases). The CDR3 runs 14 residues. Trimming cost V 5 bases and J 1 base, with 14 bases left between them. Germline-derived CDR1 and CDR2 are DFQATT and SNEGSKA (reference sequence). CDR3 region: CSAQISGANTEAFF. CDR3 bases: TGCAGTGCTCAAATTTCAGGGGCGAACACTGAAGCTTTCTTT.

A remark on this clonotype: Relative to the germline gene, one junction end is altered; a read error may explain this. This chain connects TRBV4-1 to TRBJ2-5; no clear D gene. Germline lookup yields CDR1 MGHRA and CDR2 YSYEKL. The CDR3 contains 13 residues. The CDR3 region has the DNA TGCGCCGGCAGCCAACGGCCCTTTTACGGGCAGTACTTC. Translating gives CAGSQRPFYGQYF.

The gene calls are TRBV7-8 and TRBJ2-3; 13 nucleotides align to TRBD2. The J segment lost 5 bases and the V segment lost 2 bases, leaving 7 bases of the junction unmatched. This CDR3 region has 17 residues. Germline CDR1 SGHVS, CDR2 FQNEAQ. CDR3 loop: CASSLWGLAGRRDTQYF. The CDR3, as DNA: TGTGCCAGCAGCTTATGGGGACTAGCGGGAAGGCGAGATACGCAGTATTTT.

The V gene is TRBV20-1, the J gene TRBJ1-2; D is perhaps TRBD1 (6 bases). CDR1 and CDR2 (germline): DFQATT, SNEGSKA (reference sequence). V was trimmed by 3 bases and J by 7 bases, leaving 9 bases between them. The CDR3 totals 11 residues. CDR3 nucleotides: TGCAGTGCTAGCAGGGGTGTTGGCTACACCTTC. Its translation: CSASRGVGYTF.

Only a few counts were recorded for this clonotype. The chain joins TRBV12-3 or TRBV12-4 to TRBJ2-7, with 8 bases aligning to TRBD2. The CDR3 has 15 residues. The V and J ends lost 4 bases and 2 bases, in that order; junction bases with no gene match: 7. The CDR3 DNA sequence: TGTGCCAGCAGTTCAAGGGCGGGAGGACCCTACGAGCAGTACTTC. Its protein is CASSSRAGGPYEQYF.

The J gene is TRBJ2-5, the V gene TRBV7-9, with unresolved D. The CDR3 extends over 15 amino acids. The V and J ends lost 5 bases and 2 bases respectively, with 15 bases between them. Per germline, CDR1 SEHNR and CDR2 FQNEAQ (reference sequence). CDR3 region: CASSTFGAAQETQYF. The CDR3 nucleotides are TGTGCCAGCAGCACCTTTGGCGCGGCTCAAGAGACCCAGTACTTC. The full variable domain, completed using reference TRBV7-9 and TRBJ2-5, is DTGVSQNPRHKITKRGQNVTFRCDPISEHNRLYWYRQTLGQGPEFLTYFQNEAQLEKSRLLSDRFSAERPKGSFSTLEIQRTEQGDSAMYLCASSTFGAAQETQYFGPGTRLLVL.

V is TRBV6-5 and J is TRBJ2-1; TRBD1 aligns across 7 bases. Germline assignment: CDR1 MNHEY and CDR2 SVGAGI. The CDR3 contains 15 residues. Germline trimming cut 5 bases from V and 2 bases from J; bases unmatched to any gene: 6. CDR3 bases: TGTGCCAGCAGTCGAACAGGGGACCCCTACAATGAGCAGTTCTTC. Its protein product is CASSRTGDPYNEQFF.

The chain is built from TRBV4-1 and TRBJ2-7, with 11 bases aligning to TRBD1. Germline V gene sequence: CDR1 MGHRA, CDR2 YSYEKL. This CDR3 is built from 15 residues. The J segment lost 5 bases and the V segment lost 1 base, leaving 4 bases of the junction unmatched. The CDR3 nucleotides read TGCGCCAGCAGCCAAGGGCCGGGACAGGGGGACGAGCAGTACTTC. It translates to CASSQGPGQGDEQYF.

About this clonotype itself: Germline is not matched at one junction end, which may reflect a read error. The CDR3 coding sequence is TGCAGTGCTAGGGCAGATTATGACTACACCTTC. Its translation: CSARADYDYTF. The rearrangement links TRBV20-1 to TRBJ1-2; D gene uncertain. The CDR3 covers 11 residues. Germline CDR1 DFQATT, CDR2 SNEGSKA (reference sequence).

CDR3 residues: CASSLRGTWTGDLMETQYF. The CDR3 nucleotides read TGTGCCAGCAGCTTAAGGGGGACTTGGACTGGGGACCTGATGGAGACCCAGTACTTC. The chain uses TRBV7-3 and TRBJ2-5; D may be TRBD2 (6 bases). The V gene lost 1 base and the J gene lost 5 bases, with 26 bases spanning the gap. The V gene's germline CDR1 is SGHTA and CDR2 FQGTGA. The length of the CDR3 is 19 residues.

This clonotype was counted a few times. V gene TRBV18 combines with J gene TRBJ2-7; D ambiguous. CDR3 length: 14 residues. Germline V gene data show CDR1 as KGHSH and CDR2 as LQKENI. Trimming shortened V by 2 bases and J by 2 bases, and 10 bases separated the two germline ends. Here the CDR3 DNA reads TGTGCCAGCTCACCATCGGACGGTCCCTACGAGCAGTACTTC. This translates into CASSPSDGPYEQYF.

The J gene is TRBJ2-3, the V gene TRBV7-2; no firm D call. Trimming removed 4 bases from V and 3 bases from J, with 17 bases in between. This CDR3 is 16 amino acids long. CDR1 is SGHTA, CDR2 FQGNSA, per germline. This CDR3 is CASSYQHGKGTDTQYF. DNA of the CDR3: TGTGCCAGCAGCTACCAACATGGGAAAGGGACAGATACGCAGTATTTT.

This chain joins TRBV5-1 and TRBJ2-3; D might be TRBD2 (5 bases). The CDR3 consists of 15 residues. The V end lost 4 bases, the J end lost 1 base, and 13 bases lay between the germline ends. Germline lookup yields CDR1 SGHRS and CDR2 YFSETQ. This CDR3 reads CASSVAGVGTDTQYF. CDR3 DNA: TGCGCCAGCAGCGTGGCCGGGGTTGGCACAGATACGCAGTATTTT.

J is TRBJ2-7 and V is TRBV4-1; tentative D call: TRBD1 (5 bases). This CDR3 is built from 15 residues. Germline assignment: CDR1 MGHRA and CDR2 YSYEKL. V was shortened by 6 bases and J by 2 bases, with 17 bases between the two germline ends. The CDR3 protein is CASRAIGEKPYEQYF. The CDR3 DNA reads TGCGCCAGCAGGGCCATAGGGGAAAAGCCCTACGAGCAGTACTTC.

The V and J genes are TRBV4-1 and TRBJ1-1, with 8 nucleotides matching TRBD1. This CDR3 is 15 amino acids long. The germline gives CDR1 MGHRA, CDR2 YSYEKL. V lost 3 bases, J lost 1 base, and 4 bases stayed unmatched. CDR3 sequence reads: CASSQRQGSNTEAFF. The CDR3 region has the DNA TGCGCCAGCAGCCAGCGACAGGGGTCGAACACTGAAGCTTTCTTT.